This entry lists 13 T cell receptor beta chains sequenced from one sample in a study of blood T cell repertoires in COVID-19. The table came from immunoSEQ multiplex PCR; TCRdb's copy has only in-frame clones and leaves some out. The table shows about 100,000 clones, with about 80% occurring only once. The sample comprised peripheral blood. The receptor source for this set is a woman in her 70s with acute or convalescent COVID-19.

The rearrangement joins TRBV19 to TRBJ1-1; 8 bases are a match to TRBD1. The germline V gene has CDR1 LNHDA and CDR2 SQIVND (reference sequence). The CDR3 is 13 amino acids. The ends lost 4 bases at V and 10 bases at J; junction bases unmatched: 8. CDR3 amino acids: CASSTVRGRGAFF. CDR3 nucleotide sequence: TGTGCCAGTAGTACGGTCAGGGGGCGAGGAGCTTTCTTT.

The CDR3 loop reads CASRENGRVAFF. As DNA, the CDR3 is TGTGCCAGCAGGGAAAACGGTAGAGTGGCTTTCTTT. The chain combines TRBV2 with TRBJ1-1; D remains ambiguous. Germline values: CDR1 SNHLY, CDR2 FYNNEI. There are 12 residues in the CDR3. V gave up 6 bases and J gave up 11 bases, with 16 bases separating them.

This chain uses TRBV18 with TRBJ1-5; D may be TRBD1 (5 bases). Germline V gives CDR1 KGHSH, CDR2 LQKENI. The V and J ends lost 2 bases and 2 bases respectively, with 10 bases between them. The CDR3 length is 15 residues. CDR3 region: CASSPYDSGNQPQHF. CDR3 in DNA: TGTGCCAGCTCACCATACGACAGTGGCAATCAGCCCCAGCATTTT.

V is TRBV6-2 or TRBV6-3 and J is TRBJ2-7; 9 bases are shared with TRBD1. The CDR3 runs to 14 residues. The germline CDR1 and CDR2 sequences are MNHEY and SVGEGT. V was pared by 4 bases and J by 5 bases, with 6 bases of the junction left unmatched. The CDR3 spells CASSSPGTGHEQYV. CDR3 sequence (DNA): TGTGCCAGCAGTTCCCCCGGGACAGGGCACGAGCAGTACGTC.

In DNA form, the CDR3 reads TGTGCCAGCAGCTCAGGGAACACCGGGGAGCTGTTTTTT. Its protein is CASSSGNTGELFF. The chain uses TRBV7-2 and TRBJ2-2; no definite D call. The length of the CDR3 is 13 residues. Trimming left V 4 bases short and J 1 base short, with 4 bases between. From germline, CDR1 is SGHTA and CDR2 FQGNSA.

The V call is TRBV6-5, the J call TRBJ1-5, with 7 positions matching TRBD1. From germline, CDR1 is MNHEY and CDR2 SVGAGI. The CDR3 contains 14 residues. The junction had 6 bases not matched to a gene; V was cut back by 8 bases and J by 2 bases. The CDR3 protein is CASGRTGGNQPQHF. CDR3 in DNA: TGTGCCAGCGGACGGACAGGCGGCAATCAGCCCCAGCATTTT.

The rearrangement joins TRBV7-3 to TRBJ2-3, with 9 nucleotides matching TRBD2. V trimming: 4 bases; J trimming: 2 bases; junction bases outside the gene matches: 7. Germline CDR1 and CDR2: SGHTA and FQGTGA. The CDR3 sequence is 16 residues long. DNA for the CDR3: TGTGCCAGCAGCTCTTTAGCGGGGGAATCCACAGATACGCAGTATTTT. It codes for CASSSLAGESTDTQYF.

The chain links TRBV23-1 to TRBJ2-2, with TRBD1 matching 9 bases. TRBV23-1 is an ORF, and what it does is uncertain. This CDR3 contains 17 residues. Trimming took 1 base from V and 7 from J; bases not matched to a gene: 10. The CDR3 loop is CASSQFKWDRVIGELFF. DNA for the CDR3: TGCGCCAGCAGTCAATTCAAGTGGGACAGGGTCATCGGGGAGCTGTTTTTT.

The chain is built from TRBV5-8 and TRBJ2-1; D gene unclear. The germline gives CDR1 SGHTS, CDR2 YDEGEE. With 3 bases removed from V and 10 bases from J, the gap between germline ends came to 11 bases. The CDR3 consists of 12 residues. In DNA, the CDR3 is TGTGCCAGCAGCTCAGACTTTCCCGAGCAGTTCTTC. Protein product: CASSSDFPEQFF. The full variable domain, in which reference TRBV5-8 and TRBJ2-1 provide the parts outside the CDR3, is EAGVTQSPTHLIKTRGQQATLRCSPISGHTSVYWYQQALGLGLQFLLWYDEGEERNRGNFPPRFSGRQFPNYSSELNVNALELEDSALYLCASSSDFPEQFFGPGTRLTVL.

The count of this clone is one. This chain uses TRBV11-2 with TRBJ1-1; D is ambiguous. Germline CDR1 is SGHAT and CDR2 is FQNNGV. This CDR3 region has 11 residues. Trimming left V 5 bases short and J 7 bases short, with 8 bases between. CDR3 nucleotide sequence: TGTGCCAGCAGCGCGATCCTTGAAGCTTTCTTT. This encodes CASSAILEAFF.

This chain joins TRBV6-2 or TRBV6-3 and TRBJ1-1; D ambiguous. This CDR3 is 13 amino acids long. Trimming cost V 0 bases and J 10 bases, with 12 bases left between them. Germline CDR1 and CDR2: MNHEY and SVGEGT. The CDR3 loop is CASSYSAPKRAFF. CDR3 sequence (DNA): TGTGCCAGCAGTTACTCGGCCCCCAAGCGAGCTTTCTTT.

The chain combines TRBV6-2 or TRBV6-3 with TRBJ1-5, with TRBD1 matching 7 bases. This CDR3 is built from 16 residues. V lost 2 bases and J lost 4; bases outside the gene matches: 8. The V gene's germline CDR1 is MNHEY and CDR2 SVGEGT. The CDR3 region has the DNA TGTGCCAGCAGTTACCTTGGGACAGATCATAATCAGCCCCAGCATTTT. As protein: CASSYLGTDHNQPQHF.

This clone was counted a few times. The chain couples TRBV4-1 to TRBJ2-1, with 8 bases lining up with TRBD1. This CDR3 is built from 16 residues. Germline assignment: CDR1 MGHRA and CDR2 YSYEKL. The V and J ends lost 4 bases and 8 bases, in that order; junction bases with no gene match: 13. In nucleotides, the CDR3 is TGCGCCAGCAGCCCACTCGACAGGGGATATCGGGATGAGCAGTTCTTC. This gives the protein CASSPLDRGYRDEQFF.